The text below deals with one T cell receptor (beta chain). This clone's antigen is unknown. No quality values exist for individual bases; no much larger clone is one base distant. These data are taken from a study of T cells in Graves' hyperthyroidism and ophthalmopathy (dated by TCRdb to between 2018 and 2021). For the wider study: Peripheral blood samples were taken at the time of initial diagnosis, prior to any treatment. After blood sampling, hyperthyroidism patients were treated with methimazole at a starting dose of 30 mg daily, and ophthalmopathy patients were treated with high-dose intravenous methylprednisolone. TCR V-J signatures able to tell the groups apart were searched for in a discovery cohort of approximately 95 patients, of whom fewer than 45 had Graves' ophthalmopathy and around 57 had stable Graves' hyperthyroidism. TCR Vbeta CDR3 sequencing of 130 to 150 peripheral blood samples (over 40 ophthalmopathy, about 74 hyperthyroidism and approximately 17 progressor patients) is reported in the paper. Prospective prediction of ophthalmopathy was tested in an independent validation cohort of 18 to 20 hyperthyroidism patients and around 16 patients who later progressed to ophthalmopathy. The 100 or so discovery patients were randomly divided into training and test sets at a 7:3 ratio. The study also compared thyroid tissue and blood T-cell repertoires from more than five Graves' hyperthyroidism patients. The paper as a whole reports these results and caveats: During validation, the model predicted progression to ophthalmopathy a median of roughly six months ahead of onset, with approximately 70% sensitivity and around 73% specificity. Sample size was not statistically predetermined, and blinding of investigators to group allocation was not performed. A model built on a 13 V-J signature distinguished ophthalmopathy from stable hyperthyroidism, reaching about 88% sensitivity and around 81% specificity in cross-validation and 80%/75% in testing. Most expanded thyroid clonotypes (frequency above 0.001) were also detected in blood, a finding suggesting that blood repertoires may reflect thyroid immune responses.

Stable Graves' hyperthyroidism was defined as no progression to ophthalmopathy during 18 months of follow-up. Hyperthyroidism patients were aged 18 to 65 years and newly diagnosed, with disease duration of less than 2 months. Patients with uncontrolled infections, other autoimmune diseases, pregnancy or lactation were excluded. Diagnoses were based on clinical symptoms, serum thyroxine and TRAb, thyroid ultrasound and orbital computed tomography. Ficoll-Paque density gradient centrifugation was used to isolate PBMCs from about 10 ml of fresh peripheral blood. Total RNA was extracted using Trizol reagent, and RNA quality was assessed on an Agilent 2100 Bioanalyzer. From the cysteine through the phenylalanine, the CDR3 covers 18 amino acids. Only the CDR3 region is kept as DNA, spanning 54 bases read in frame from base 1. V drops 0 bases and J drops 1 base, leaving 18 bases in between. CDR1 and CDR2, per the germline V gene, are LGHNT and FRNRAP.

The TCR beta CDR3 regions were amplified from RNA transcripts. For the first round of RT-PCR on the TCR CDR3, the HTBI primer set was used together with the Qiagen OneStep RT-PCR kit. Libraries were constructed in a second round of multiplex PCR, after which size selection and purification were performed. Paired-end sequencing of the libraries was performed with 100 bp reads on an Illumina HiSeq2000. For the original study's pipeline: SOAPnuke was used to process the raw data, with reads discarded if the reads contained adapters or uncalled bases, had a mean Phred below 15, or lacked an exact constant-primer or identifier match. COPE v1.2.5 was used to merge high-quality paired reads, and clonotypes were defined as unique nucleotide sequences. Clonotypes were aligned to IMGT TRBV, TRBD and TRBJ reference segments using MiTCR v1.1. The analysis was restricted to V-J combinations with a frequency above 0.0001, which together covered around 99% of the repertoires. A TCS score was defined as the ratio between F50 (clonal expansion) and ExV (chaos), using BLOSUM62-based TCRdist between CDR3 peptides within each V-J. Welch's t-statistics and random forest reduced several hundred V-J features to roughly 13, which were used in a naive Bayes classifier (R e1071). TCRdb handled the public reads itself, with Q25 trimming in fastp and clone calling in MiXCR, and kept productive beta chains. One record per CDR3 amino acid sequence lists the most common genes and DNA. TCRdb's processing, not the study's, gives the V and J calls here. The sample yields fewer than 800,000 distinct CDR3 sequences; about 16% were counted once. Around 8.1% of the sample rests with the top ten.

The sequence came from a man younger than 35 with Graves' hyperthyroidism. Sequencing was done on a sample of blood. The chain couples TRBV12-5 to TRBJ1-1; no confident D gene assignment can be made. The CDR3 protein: CASGLVRTGGFRNTEAFF. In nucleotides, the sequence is TGTGCTAGTGGTTTGGTCCGGACGGGAGGGTTTAGGAACACTGAAGCTTTCTTT.